These 13 T cell receptor beta chains originate from one sample sequenced in a study of shared clonotypes between healthy human individuals (dated by TCRdb to the early 2020s). Library preparation employed the immunoSEQ multiplex PCR assay. TCRdb obtained this table from immuneACCESS and retained in-frame rearrangements with V and J assigned. These tables miss some clones; where compared with another copy, unresolved V genes account for less than half of the shortfall, and the remainder is unexplained. The sample yields 630,000 or so clones; more than 95% were counted once. The ten most abundant clones make up 0.25% to 0.35% of the sample. CD8 naive samples were obtained by positive selection for CCR7 among CD45RO-negative cells, yielding a CD45RA+CCR7+ population from which TemRA cells were excluded. Sequences were obtained from naive CD8+ T cells sorted from blood. The cell subset or site label, read with the paper, signifies: CD45RA+CCR7+. The receptors stem from a man aged 25 to 45 in good health.

The gene calls are TRBV7-9 and TRBJ2-1; no definite D call. From germline, CDR1 is SEHNR and CDR2 FQNEAQ (reference sequence). Trimming cost V 1 base and J 3 bases, with 4 bases left between them. This CDR3 is built from 13 residues. The CDR3 DNA reads TGTGCCAGCAGCTTAGACATCTACAATGAGCAGTTCTTC. Amino acids: CASSLDIYNEQFF.

This clone appeared a single time. This chain joins TRBV27 and TRBJ2-3, with D tentatively TRBD2 (6 bases). Germline V lookup: CDR1 MNHEY, CDR2 SMNVEV (reference sequence). V lost 5 bases, J lost 5 bases, and 20 bases lay in between. This CDR3 contains 16 residues. The CDR3 protein is CASSPAGTARVDTQYF. CDR3 sequence (DNA): TGTGCCAGCAGTCCCGCGGGGACGGCGCGTGTAGATACGCAGTATTTT.

The chain uses TRBV19 and TRBJ2-1, with TRBD1 identical over 7 bases. The J segment lost 4 bases and the V segment lost 3 bases, leaving 9 bases of the junction unmatched. The CDR3 extends over 16 amino acids. Germline V lookup: CDR1 LNHDA, CDR2 SQIVND (reference sequence). Here the CDR3 DNA reads TGTGCCAGTAGTATGGGCCGGGACAGAATATACAATGAGCAGTTCTTC. This translates into CASSMGRDRIYNEQFF.

The rearrangement links TRBV11-2 to TRBJ2-5; D is perhaps TRBD1 (7 bases). This CDR3 contains 16 residues. Trimming removed 1 base from V and 2 bases from J, with 14 bases in between. Germline CDR1 and CDR2: SGHAT and FQNNGV. The CDR3 DNA sequence: TGTGCCAGCAGCTTAGGGATGGCAGGGGGGCAAGAGACCCAGTACTTC. It encodes CASSLGMAGGQETQYF.

The chain uses TRBV27 and TRBJ2-7, with TRBD2 matching over 7 bases. CDR3 size: 15 residues. V lost 2 bases to trimming and J lost 4 bases; unmatched junction nucleotides: 8. Per germline, CDR1 MNHEY and CDR2 SMNVEV (reference sequence). The CDR3 DNA reads as TGTGCCAGCAGTTTAGGTGGGAGGGCTCATTACGAGCAGTACTTC. Its translation: CASSLGGRAHYEQYF.

The gene calls are TRBV11-2 and TRBJ2-6, with 7 bases lining up with TRBD1. The CDR3 contains 17 residues. Germline V gene lookup returns CDR1 SGHAT and CDR2 FQNNGV. Trimming at V came to 7 bases and at J to 0 bases, leaving 9 bases not matched to a gene. The CDR3 DNA sequence: TGTGCCAGCACTTCCGGGACAGCCCTCTCTGGGGCCAACGTCCTGACTTTC. Its translation is CASTSGTALSGANVLTF.

This clone was observed a single time. The chain links TRBV27 to TRBJ2-7, with a weak D call TRBD2 (6 bases). Trimming took 2 bases from V and 2 from J, leaving 16 bases between them. CDR1 is MNHEY, CDR2 SMNVEV, per germline (reference sequence). This CDR3 region has 16 residues. The CDR3 DNA reads as TGTGCCAGCAGTTTAGCGGGACGAACCACCGCCTACGAGCAGTACTTC. This encodes CASSLAGRTTAYEQYF.

The V gene is TRBV27, the J gene TRBJ2-7; 11 positions match TRBD2. Trimming at V came to 5 bases and at J to 3 bases, leaving 3 bases not matched to a gene. Per the germline V gene, CDR1 is MNHEY and CDR2 is SMNVEV (reference sequence). The CDR3 length is 14 residues. Here the CDR3 DNA reads TGTGCCAGCAGTCCGACTAGCGGGAACTACGAGCAGTACTTC. Protein sequence: CASSPTSGNYEQYF.

J is TRBJ1-1 and V is TRBV4-3; D gene ambiguous. V was trimmed by 6 bases and J by 5 bases, leaving 10 bases between them. This CDR3 is 12 amino acids long. CDR1 LGHNA and CDR2 YSLEER come from the germline V gene. CDR3 in DNA: TGCGCCAGCAGTCAGTGGGGAACTGAAGCTTTCTTT. Its translation: CASSQWGTEAFF.

The chain links TRBV7-9 to TRBJ2-7; 7 nucleotides line up with TRBD1. CDR1 and CDR2 (germline): SEHNR, FQNEAQ (reference sequence). With 5 bases clipped from V and 6 bases from J, the junction kept 7 bases outside the gene matches. The CDR3 totals 13 residues. The CDR3 loop reads CASSPWTGPEQYF. CDR3 bases: TGTGCCAGCAGCCCCTGGACAGGACCCGAGCAGTACTTC. Drawing the rest from reference TRBV7-9 and TRBJ2-7, the complete variable domain is DTGVSQNPRHKITKRGQNVTFRCDPISEHNRLYWYRQTLGQGPEFLTYFQNEAQLEKSRLLSDRFSAERPKGSFSTLEIQRTEQGDSAMYLCASSPWTGPEQYFGPGTRLTVT.

The chain couples TRBV11-3 to TRBJ2-1; D possibly corresponds to TRBD2 (7 bases). This CDR3 region has 16 residues. The V gene's germline CDR1 is SGHNT and CDR2 YENEEA. Trimming cost V 5 bases and J 0 bases, with 14 bases left between them. CDR3 in amino acids: CASSPPGGTSYNEQFF. DNA of the CDR3: TGTGCCAGCAGCCCACCGGGGGGCACCTCCTACAATGAGCAGTTCTTC.

The V gene is TRBV7-9, the J gene TRBJ2-2; 8 positions agree with TRBD1. The CDR3 loop spans 16 amino acids. Germline assignment: CDR1 SEHNR and CDR2 FQNEAQ (reference sequence). V was pared by 0 bases and J by 6 bases, with 6 bases of the junction left unmatched. CDR3 bases: TGTGCCAGCAGCTTAGCGAGGGACAGGCTATCCGGGGAGCTGTTTTTT. It yields the protein CASSLARDRLSGELFF.

As regards this clone: Other DNA sequences in this sample translate to the same CDR3. The chain links TRBV7-8 to TRBJ2-7; D is uncertain. CDR3 size: 11 residues. Germline CDR1 is SGHVS and CDR2 is FQNEAQ. V dropped 2 bases and J dropped 4 bases, with 3 bases sitting between them. The CDR3 DNA reads TGTGCCAGCAGCTTAACGTACGAGCAGTACTTC. It codes for CASSLTYEQYF.